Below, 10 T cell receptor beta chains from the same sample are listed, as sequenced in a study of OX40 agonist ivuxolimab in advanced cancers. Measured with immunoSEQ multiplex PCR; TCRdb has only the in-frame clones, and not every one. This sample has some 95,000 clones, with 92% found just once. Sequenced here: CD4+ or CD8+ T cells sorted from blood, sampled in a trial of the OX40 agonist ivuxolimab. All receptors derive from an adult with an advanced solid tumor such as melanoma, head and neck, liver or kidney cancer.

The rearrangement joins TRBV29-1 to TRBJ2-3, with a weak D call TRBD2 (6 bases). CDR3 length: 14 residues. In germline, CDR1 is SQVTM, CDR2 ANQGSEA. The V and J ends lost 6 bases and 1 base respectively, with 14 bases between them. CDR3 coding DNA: TGCAGCGTCGGAGGGAGTCCCCGCACAGATACGCAGTATTTT. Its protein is CSVGGSPRTDTQYF.

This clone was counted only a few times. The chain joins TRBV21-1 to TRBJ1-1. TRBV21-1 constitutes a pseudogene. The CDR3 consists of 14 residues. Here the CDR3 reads CASIPGGGNTEAFF. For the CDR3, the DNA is TGTGCCAGCATCCCGGGAGGGGGGAACACTGAAGCTTTCTTT.

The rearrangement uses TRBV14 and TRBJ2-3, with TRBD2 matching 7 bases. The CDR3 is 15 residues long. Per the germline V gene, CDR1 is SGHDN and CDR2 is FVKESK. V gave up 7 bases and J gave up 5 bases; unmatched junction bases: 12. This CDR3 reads CASKGPLAEGDTQYF. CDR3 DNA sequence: TGTGCCAGCAAGGGACCCCTAGCGGAGGGAGATACGCAGTATTTT.

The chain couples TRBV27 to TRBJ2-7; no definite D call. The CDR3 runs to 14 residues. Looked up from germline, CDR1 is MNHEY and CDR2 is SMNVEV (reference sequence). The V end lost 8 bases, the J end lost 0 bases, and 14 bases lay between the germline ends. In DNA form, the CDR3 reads TGTGCCAGCTTCCCTCGACCCAACTCCTACGAGCAGTACTTC. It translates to CASFPRPNSYEQYF.

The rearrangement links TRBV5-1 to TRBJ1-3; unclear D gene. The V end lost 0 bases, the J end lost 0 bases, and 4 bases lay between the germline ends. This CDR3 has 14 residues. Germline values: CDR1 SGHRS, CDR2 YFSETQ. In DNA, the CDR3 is TGCGCCAGCAGCTTGGATTACTCTGGAAACACCATATATTTT. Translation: CASSLDYSGNTIYF.

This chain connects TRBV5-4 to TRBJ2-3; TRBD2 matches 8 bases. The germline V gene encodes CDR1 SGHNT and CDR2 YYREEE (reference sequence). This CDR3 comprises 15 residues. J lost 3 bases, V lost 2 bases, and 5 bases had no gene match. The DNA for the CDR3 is TGTGCCAGCAGCTTAAGCGGGAGAGTAACAGATACGCAGTATTTT. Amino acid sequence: CASSLSGRVTDTQYF.

The CDR3 coding sequence is TGCGCCAGCAGCCGAGAAGGAGCTAGTACGAACACCGGGGAGCTGTTTTTT. Amino acid sequence: CASSREGASTNTGELFF. The chain joins TRBV4-1 to TRBJ2-2; D gene unclear. V lost 4 bases and J 0 bases, leaving 15 bases between the germline ends. In germline, CDR1 is MGHRA, CDR2 YSYEKL. The CDR3 has 17 amino acids.

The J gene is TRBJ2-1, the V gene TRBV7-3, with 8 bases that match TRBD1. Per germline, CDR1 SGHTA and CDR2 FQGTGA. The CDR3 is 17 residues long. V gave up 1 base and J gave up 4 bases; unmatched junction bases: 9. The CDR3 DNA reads TGTGCCAGCAGCTTAAGCCCCGACAGGGGAGGTTACAATGAGCAGTTCTTC. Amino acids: CASSLSPDRGGYNEQFF. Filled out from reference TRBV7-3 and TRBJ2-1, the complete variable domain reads GAGVSQTPSNKVTEKGKYVELRCDPISGHTALYWYRQSLGQGPEFLIYFQGTGAADDSGLPNDRFFAVRPEGSVSTLKIQRTERGDSAVYLCASSLSPDRGGYNEQFFGPGTRLTVL.

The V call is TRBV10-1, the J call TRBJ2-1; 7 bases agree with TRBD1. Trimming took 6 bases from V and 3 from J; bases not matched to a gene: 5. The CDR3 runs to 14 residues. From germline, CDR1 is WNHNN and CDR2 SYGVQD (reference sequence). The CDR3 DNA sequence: TGCGCCAGCAGCCCGAACAGGGGCTACAATGAGCAGTTCTTC. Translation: CASSPNRGYNEQFF.

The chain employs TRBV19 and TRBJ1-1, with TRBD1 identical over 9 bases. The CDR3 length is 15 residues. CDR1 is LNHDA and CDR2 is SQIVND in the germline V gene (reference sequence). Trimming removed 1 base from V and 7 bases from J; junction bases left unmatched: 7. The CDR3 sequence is CASSIGTGTGIEAFF. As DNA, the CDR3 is TGTGCCAGTAGTATAGGAACCGGGACAGGGATTGAAGCTTTCTTT.